The table lists the clone carrying this T cell receptor (beta chain) with a count of one. V was shortened by 6 bases and J by 4 bases, with 9 bases between the two germline ends. CDR3 length equals 12 residues. Germline CDR1 MDHEN, CDR2 SYDVKM. In the authors' methods: Scientists estimated how many nucleated cells there were by amplifying reference gene primers. This table comes from immunoSEQ multiplex PCR, and its TCRdb copy is limited to in-frame clones, with some not included. V, J and clone size are taken as reported in that table, and D and trimming were inferred from the DNA itself. The sample shows more than 150,000 clones, about four fifths of them seen only once. The sample originates from a study of blood T cell repertoires in COVID-19.

The sequencing input was peripheral blood. The chain uses TRBV28 and TRBJ1-2; no clear D gene. The origin of this receptor is a woman aged 80 or older with COVID-19, enrolled during active disease. In nucleotides, the CDR3 is TGTGCCAGCAGCCCTCACACCTATGGCTACACCTTC. It translates to CASSPHTYGYTF.